A single sample is the source of the 31 T cell receptor beta chains below, sequenced in a study of PD-1 blockade in mismatch repair-deficient tumors. Data came from immunoSEQ multiplex PCR; TCRdb stores just in-frame clones and leaves some out. There are 50,000 or so clones in the sample; approximately 84% occur only once, and roughly 8.7% lies in the top ten. The sequencing used peripheral blood, collected 20 weeks after starting pembrolizumab. Receptors were obtained from an adult with mismatch repair-deficient cancer.

The rearrangement joins TRBV5-4 to TRBJ1-3; D is undetermined. This CDR3 has 15 residues. Germline loops: CDR1 SGHNT, CDR2 YYREEE (reference sequence). V lost 4 bases and J lost 0, with 11 bases in between. CDR3 sequence: CASSQDVSSGNTIYF. The CDR3 DNA reads TGTGCCAGCAGCCAGGACGTAAGCTCTGGAAACACCATATATTTT.

V gene TRBV6-5 combines with J gene TRBJ2-5; D possibly corresponds to TRBD2 (5 bases). The CDR3 runs to 13 residues. The germline V gene encodes CDR1 MNHEY and CDR2 SVGAGI. V was shortened by 5 bases and J by 5 bases, with 12 bases between the two germline ends. The CDR3 sequence is CASSPGGYETQYF. The CDR3 region has the DNA TGTGCCAGCAGTCCAGGCGGGTATGAGACCCAGTACTTC.

V gene TRBV9 combines with J gene TRBJ1-4, with TRBD1 matching over 7 bases. Unmatched junction bases numbered 4, after V lost 4 bases and J lost 1 base. The germline V gene has CDR1 SGDLS and CDR2 YYNGEE. This CDR3 spans 15 amino acids. CDR3 coding DNA: TGTGCCAGCAGCATTAACAGGGGAACTAATGAAAAACTGTTTTTT. Its translation is CASSINRGTNEKLFF.

The chain employs TRBV6-1 and TRBJ1-2; the D gene is possibly TRBD1 (5 bases). CDR1 MNHNS and CDR2 SASEGT come from the germline V gene. CDR3 length: 13 amino acids. V was cut by 10 bases and J by 6 bases, with 18 bases left in between. CDR3 protein: CAIMGGTQHGYTF. CDR3 bases: TGTGCCATAATGGGGGGGACCCAACATGGCTACACCTTC.

This sequence joins TRBV6-4 and TRBJ2-6; D call uncertain. Germline CDR1 MRHNA, CDR2 SNTAGT. This CDR3 spans 16 amino acids. V was cut by 2 bases and J by 1 base, with 9 bases left in between. Here the CDR3 reads CASSDRVSSGANVLTF. In DNA form, the CDR3 reads TGTGCCAGCAGTGACAGGGTGTCATCTGGGGCCAACGTCCTGACTTTC.

By proportion, this clone is medium-sized. As DNA, the CDR3 is TGTGCCAGCAGCTTCGGGACTAGCGGGTACGAGCAGTACTTC. It codes for CASSFGTSGYEQYF. The chain carries TRBV5-6 and TRBJ2-7; 12 nucleotides line up with TRBD2. From germline, CDR1 is SGHDT and CDR2 YYEEEE. Unmatched junction bases numbered 1, after V lost 2 bases and J lost 4 bases. The CDR3 runs to 14 residues.

This clone was seen just once. The chain joins TRBV14 to TRBJ2-1; 8 nucleotides line up with TRBD2. The CDR3 loop spans 18 amino acids. In germline, CDR1 is SGHDN, CDR2 FVKESK. Trimming removed 1 base from V and 1 base from J; junction bases left unmatched: 9. The CDR3 is CASSQGRLAGPSYNEQFF. The CDR3 DNA is TGTGCCAGCAGCCAAGGACGGCTAGCGGGCCCTTCCTACAATGAGCAGTTCTTC.

CDR3 residues: CSVEELGTGNTIYF. CDR3 nucleotides: TGCAGCGTTGAAGAGTTGGGGACTGGAAACACCATATATTTT. The rearrangement links TRBV29-1 to TRBJ1-3; no reliable D call. Germline assignment: CDR1 SQVTM and CDR2 ANQGSEA. This CDR3 is built from 14 residues. V was cut by 0 bases and J by 2 bases, with 8 bases left in between.

Only one count was recorded for this clone. This same CDR3 is encoded by further DNA sequences in the sample. The chain combines TRBV4-1 with TRBJ2-7; TRBD1 is a possible D gene (5 bases). There are 14 residues in the CDR3. Per the germline V gene, CDR1 is MGHRA and CDR2 is YSYEKL. The germline V and J ends were trimmed by 1 base and 6 bases, with 13 bases remaining between them. The CDR3 sequence is CASSQGQSLGEQYF. The CDR3 bases are TGCGCCAGCAGCCAAGGACAGTCATTGGGCGAGCAGTACTTC.

V and J are TRBV19 and TRBJ2-2, with a tentative D call TRBD2 (5 bases). Trimming took 0 bases from V and 3 from J, leaving 5 bases between them. There are 14 residues in the CDR3. CDR1 LNHDA and CDR2 SQIVND come from the germline V gene (reference sequence). The CDR3 region has the DNA TGTGCCAGTAGTATAGATAGCGACACCGGGGAGCTGTTTTTT. This translates into CASSIDSDTGELFF.

This chain joins TRBV6-5 and TRBJ1-1; D perhaps matches TRBD1 (5 bases). Between the trimmed V and J ends, which lost 5 bases and 7 bases, there was a span of 14 bases. This CDR3 is 13 amino acids long. Germline V gene sequence: CDR1 MNHEY, CDR2 SVGAGI. This chain's CDR3 is CASSPRDGLEAFF. The CDR3 DNA reads as TGTGCCAGCAGTCCAAGGGACGGACTTGAAGCTTTCTTT.

The V and J genes are TRBV6-5 and TRBJ2-5; D is ambiguous. Trimming left V 2 bases short and J 5 bases short, with 12 bases between. This CDR3 is built from 14 residues. Germline V gene lookup returns CDR1 MNHEY and CDR2 SVGAGI. Here the CDR3 reads CASSYGPQEETQYF. CDR3 bases: TGTGCCAGCAGTTACGGACCCCAGGAGGAGACCCAGTACTTC.

The chain is built from TRBV2 and TRBJ2-3; 12 positions match TRBD2. Germline-derived CDR1 and CDR2 are SNHLY and FYNNEI. The CDR3 spans 18 residues. The V and J ends lost 7 bases and 6 bases, in that order; junction bases with no gene match: 17. CDR3 amino acids: CASIHQGLAGGPGDTQYF. CDR3 in DNA: TGTGCCAGCATTCATCAAGGGCTAGCGGGAGGGCCGGGTGATACGCAGTATTTT.

V gene TRBV7-6 combines with J gene TRBJ2-7, with TRBD1 identical over 10 bases. This CDR3 spans 16 amino acids. J lost 2 bases, V lost 5 bases, and 9 bases had no gene match. Germline V gives CDR1 SGHVS, CDR2 FNYEAQ. Here the CDR3 reads CASSPRLGTGAYEQYF. The DNA of the CDR3 is TGTGCCAGCAGCCCCCGTCTGGGGACAGGGGCCTACGAGCAGTACTTC.

This clone was counted only a few times. The J gene is TRBJ2-7, the V gene TRBV29-1; 9 positions agree with TRBD1. The CDR3 is 13 amino acids. After removal of 6 bases from V and 5 bases from J, the junction contained 8 bases not matched to a gene. Germline assignment: CDR1 SQVTM and CDR2 ANQGSEA. CDR3 residues: CSVTGTGSDEQYF. The CDR3, as DNA: TGCAGCGTCACCGGGACAGGGAGCGACGAGCAGTACTTC.

The chain employs TRBV30 and TRBJ2-7; tentatively, D is TRBD1 (5 bases). Germline V gene sequence: CDR1 GTSNPN, CDR2 SVGIG (reference sequence). This CDR3 has 11 amino acids. Trimming pared 1 base from V and 6 bases from J, leaving 7 bases between. The CDR3 nucleotides read TGTGCCTGGAGTGACAGGAGCGAGCAGTACTTC. As protein: CAWSDRSEQYF.

V and J are TRBV7-2 and TRBJ2-5; D perhaps matches TRBD2 (6 bases). The CDR3 is made up of 13 amino acids. CDR1 and CDR2 from the germline V gene are SGHTA and FQGNSA. Trimming cost V 1 base and J 4 bases, with 7 bases left between them. In DNA, the CDR3 is TGTGCCAGCAGCTTAGTCGGGGGAGAGACCCAGTACTTC. Translation: CASSLVGGETQYF.

The chain links TRBV6-5 to TRBJ1-1; D possibly corresponds to TRBD1 (5 bases). V lost 6 bases and J lost 4, with 18 bases in between. The CDR3 runs to 15 residues. From germline, CDR1 is MNHEY and CDR2 SVGAGI. The CDR3, as DNA: TGTGCCAGCAGGAAAATCCGAGGGGACGGCACTGAAGCTTTCTTT. Translated: CASRKIRGDGTEAFF.

The chain recombines TRBV11-1 with TRBJ2-7; D is unresolved. V was trimmed by 9 bases and J by 0 bases, leaving 12 bases between them. Germline V gene lookup returns CDR1 SGHAT and CDR2 FQDESV (reference sequence). The CDR3 contains 13 residues. This chain's CDR3 is CASAQGLSYEQYF. The CDR3 DNA is TGTGCCAGTGCTCAAGGGCTCTCCTACGAGCAGTACTTC. Drawing the rest from reference TRBV11-1 and TRBJ2-7, the complete variable domain is EAEVAQSPRYKITEKSQAVAFWCDPISGHATLYWYRQILGQGPELLVQFQDESVVDDSQLPKDRFSAERLKGVDSTLKIQPAELGDSAMYLCASAQGLSYEQYFGPGTRLTVT.

The rearrangement uses TRBV6-5 and TRBJ2-1; TRBD2 matches 8 bases. Germline loops: CDR1 MNHEY, CDR2 SVGAGI. J was trimmed by 10 bases and V by 7 bases; bases with no gene match: 12. The CDR3 spans 14 residues. The CDR3 loop is CASKRLAGTPEQFF. The CDR3, as DNA: TGTGCCAGCAAGCGTTTAGCGGGAACGCCCGAGCAGTTCTTC.

The chain's CDR3 is CASSPRNTGELFF. As DNA, the CDR3 is TGTGCCAGCAGCCCCCGGAACACCGGGGAGCTGTTTTTT. The gene calls are TRBV7-2 and TRBJ2-2; D is undetermined. From germline, CDR1 is SGHTA and CDR2 FQGNSA. Deletions cut 5 bases from V and 1 base from J, with 5 bases between. The CDR3 extends over 13 amino acids.

This clone was seen a few times. This chain joins TRBV30 and TRBJ2-7; a weak D match, TRBD2 (5 bases). This CDR3 is 12 amino acids long. The V and J ends lost 1 base and 9 bases respectively, with 13 bases between them. Germline V gives CDR1 GTSNPN, CDR2 SVGIG (reference sequence). The DNA for the CDR3 is TGTGCCTGGAGTGGCACTAGTTCGGGGCAGTACTTC. It yields the protein CAWSGTSSGQYF.

This chain uses TRBV5-1 with TRBJ2-7; TRBD1 aligns across 7 bases. V was clipped by 0 bases and J by 4 bases; unmatched bases: 7. In germline, CDR1 is SGHRS, CDR2 YFSETQ. This CDR3 has 15 residues. In nucleotides, the CDR3 is TGCGCCAGCAGCTTGGGGTCGGCAGGGGGTTACGAGCAGTACTTC. This gives the protein CASSLGSAGGYEQYF.

V gene TRBV11-1 combines with J gene TRBJ2-1; 14 positions match TRBD2. The CDR3 runs 17 residues. With V trimmed by 4 bases and J by 8 bases, 10 bases remained unmatched. Germline V gene data show CDR1 as SGHAT and CDR2 as FQDESV (reference sequence). CDR3 region: CASSWGLAGDVGYEQFF. CDR3 nucleotides: TGTGCCAGCAGCTGGGGACTAGCGGGAGATGTGGGCTATGAGCAGTTCTTC.

This clone was seen only a few times. The chain joins TRBV28 to TRBJ1-4; D is uncertain. CDR3 length: 15 amino acids. Germline loops: CDR1 MDHEN, CDR2 SYDVKM. Trimming stripped 7 bases from V and 0 bases from J, with 12 bases between. DNA of the CDR3: TGTGCCAGCAAACCGGGCCCAGCAACTAATGAAAAACTGTTTTTT. It translates to CASKPGPATNEKLFF.

This sequence joins TRBV11-1 and TRBJ2-7; 9 nucleotides match TRBD2. There are 14 residues in the CDR3. Germline V gene sequence: CDR1 SGHAT, CDR2 FQDESV (reference sequence). V dropped 8 bases and J dropped 6; count of bases not matched to a gene: 11. The DNA for the CDR3 is TGTGCCAGCCAGCCGGGACTAGCAATCGGCGAGCAGTACTTC. This encodes CASQPGLAIGEQYF.

This chain uses TRBV27 with TRBJ2-4, with D possibly matching TRBD1 (6 bases). The CDR3 is 17 residues long. Germline CDR1 and CDR2: MNHEY and SMNVEV (reference sequence). Trimming stripped 5 bases from V and 0 bases from J, with 17 bases between. The CDR3 sequence is CASSPGQNALAKNIQYF. DNA of the CDR3: TGTGCCAGCAGTCCCGGACAGAACGCACTAGCCAAAAACATTCAGTACTTC.

The rearrangement uses TRBV6-1 and TRBJ2-7; TRBD2 matches at 8 bases. Germline CDR1 is MNHNS and CDR2 is SASEGT. The CDR3 runs to 14 residues. V trimming: 3 bases; J trimming: 4 bases; junction bases outside the gene matches: 5. This chain's CDR3 is CASSEVRGGYEQYF. The CDR3 DNA reads TGTGCCAGCAGTGAGGTACGGGGGGGATACGAGCAGTACTTC.

The chain joins TRBV29-1 to TRBJ1-1, with D perhaps matching TRBD1 (6 bases). This CDR3 is built from 12 residues. Per the germline V gene, CDR1 is SQVTM and CDR2 is ANQGSEA. V was pared by 7 bases and J by 7 bases, with 16 bases between. CDR3 DNA sequence: TGCAGCGCTGGGGCAGGGGACCTTGAAGCTTTCTTT. This translates into CSAGAGDLEAFF. Looking up the rest from reference TRBV29-1 and TRBJ1-1 gives the full variable domain: SAVISQKPSRDICQRGTSLTIQCQVDSQVTMMFWYRQQPGQSLTLIATANQGSEATYESGFVIDKFPISRPNLTFSTLTVSNMSPEDSSIYLCSAGAGDLEAFFGQGTRLTVV.

V and J are TRBV5-1 and TRBJ1-2; TRBD1 matches at 8 bases. J gave up 0 bases and V 3 bases, and 4 bases lay outside the gene matches. The CDR3 contains 15 residues. Germline V gene data show CDR1 as SGHRS and CDR2 as YFSETQ. The CDR3 nucleotides are TGCGCCAGCAGCTCACAGGGGGGAACTAACTATGGCTACACCTTC. It is translated as CASSSQGGTNYGYTF.

A few counts support this clone. The chain links TRBV30 to TRBJ2-3; tentatively, D is TRBD2 (5 bases). The CDR3 runs to 16 residues. Germline values: CDR1 GTSNPN, CDR2 SVGIG (reference sequence). V dropped 2 bases and J dropped 4 bases, with 19 bases sitting between them. This chain's CDR3 is CAWSRGLSPSADTQYF. CDR3 in DNA: TGTGCCTGGAGTAGAGGACTGTCCCCAAGCGCAGATACGCAGTATTTT.